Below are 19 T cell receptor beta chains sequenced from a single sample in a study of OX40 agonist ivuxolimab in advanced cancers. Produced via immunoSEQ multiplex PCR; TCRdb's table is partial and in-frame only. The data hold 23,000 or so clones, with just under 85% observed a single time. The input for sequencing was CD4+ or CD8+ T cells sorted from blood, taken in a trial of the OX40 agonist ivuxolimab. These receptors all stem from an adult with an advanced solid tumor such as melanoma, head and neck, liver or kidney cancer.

The CDR3: CASSPEAGQGYNEQFF. In DNA form, the CDR3 reads TGTGCCAGCAGCCCAGAGGCGGGACAGGGATACAATGAGCAGTTCTTC. The chain combines TRBV7-9 with TRBJ2-1, with 9 bases fitting TRBD1. This CDR3 comprises 16 residues. V lost 5 bases to trimming and J lost 4 bases; unmatched junction nucleotides: 9. Germline V gene data show CDR1 as SEHNR and CDR2 as FQNEAQ (reference sequence). The whole variable domain, filled in from reference TRBV7-9 and TRBJ2-1, reads DTGVSQNPRHKITKRGQNVTFRCDPISEHNRLYWYRQTLGQGPEFLTYFQNEAQLEKSRLLSDRFSAERPKGSFSTLEIQRTEQGDSAMYLCASSPEAGQGYNEQFFGPGTRLTVL.

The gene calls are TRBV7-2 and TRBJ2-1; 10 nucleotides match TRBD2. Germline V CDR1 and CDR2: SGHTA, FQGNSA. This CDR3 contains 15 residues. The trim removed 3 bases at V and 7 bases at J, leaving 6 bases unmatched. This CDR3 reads CASSLSGGAGNEQFF. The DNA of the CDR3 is TGTGCCAGCAGCTTGAGCGGGGGGGCGGGAAATGAGCAGTTCTTC.

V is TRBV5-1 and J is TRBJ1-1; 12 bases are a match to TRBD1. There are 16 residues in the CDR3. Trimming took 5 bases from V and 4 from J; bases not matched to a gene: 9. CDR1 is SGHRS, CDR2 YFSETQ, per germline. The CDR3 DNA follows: TGCGCCAGCAGGCCCGGGACAGGGGGCGGTATCACTGAAGCTTTCTTT. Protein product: CASRPGTGGGITEAFF.

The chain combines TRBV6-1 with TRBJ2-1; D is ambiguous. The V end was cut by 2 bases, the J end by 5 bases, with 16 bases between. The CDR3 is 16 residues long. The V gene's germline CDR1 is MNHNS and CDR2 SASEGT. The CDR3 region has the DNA TGTGCCAGCAGTGAATGGGGTTTCAGAAAAAACAATGAGCAGTTCTTC. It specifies CASSEWGFRKNNEQFF.

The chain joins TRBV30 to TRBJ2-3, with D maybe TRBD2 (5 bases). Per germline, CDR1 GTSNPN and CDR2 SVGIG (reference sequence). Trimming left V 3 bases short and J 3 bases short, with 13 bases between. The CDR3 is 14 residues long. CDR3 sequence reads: CAWSRTGNTDTQYF. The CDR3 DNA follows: TGTGCCTGGAGCCGGACCGGGAATACAGATACGCAGTATTTT.

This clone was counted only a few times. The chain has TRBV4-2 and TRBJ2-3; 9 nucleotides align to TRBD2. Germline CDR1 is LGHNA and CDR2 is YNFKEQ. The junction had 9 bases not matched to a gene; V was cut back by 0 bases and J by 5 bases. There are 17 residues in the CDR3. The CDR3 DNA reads TGTGCCAGCAGCCAAGATGAGGCTAGCGGGGAGGGAGATACGCAGTATTTT. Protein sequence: CASSQDEASGEGDTQYF.

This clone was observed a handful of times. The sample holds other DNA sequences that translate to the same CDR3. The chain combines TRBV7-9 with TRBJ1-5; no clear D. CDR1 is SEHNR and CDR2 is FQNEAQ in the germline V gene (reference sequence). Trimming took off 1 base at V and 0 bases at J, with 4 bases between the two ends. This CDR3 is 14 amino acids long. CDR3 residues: CASSLGNSNQPQHF. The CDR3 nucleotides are TGTGCCAGCAGCTTAGGCAATAGCAATCAGCCCCAGCATTTT.

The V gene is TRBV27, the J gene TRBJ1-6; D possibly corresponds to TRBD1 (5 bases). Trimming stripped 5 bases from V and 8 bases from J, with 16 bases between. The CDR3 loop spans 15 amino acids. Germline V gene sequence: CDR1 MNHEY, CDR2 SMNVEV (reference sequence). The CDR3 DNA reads TGTGCCAGCAGTATATGGGGGGAGAGCGATTCACCCCTCCACTTT. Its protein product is CASSIWGESDSPLHF.

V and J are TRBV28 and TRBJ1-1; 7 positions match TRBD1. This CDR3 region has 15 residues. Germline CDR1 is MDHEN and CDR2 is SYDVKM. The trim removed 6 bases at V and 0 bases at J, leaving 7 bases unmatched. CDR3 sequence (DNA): TGTGCCAGCAGACCCTTGACAGGGATGAACACTGAAGCTTTCTTT. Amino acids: CASRPLTGMNTEAFF.

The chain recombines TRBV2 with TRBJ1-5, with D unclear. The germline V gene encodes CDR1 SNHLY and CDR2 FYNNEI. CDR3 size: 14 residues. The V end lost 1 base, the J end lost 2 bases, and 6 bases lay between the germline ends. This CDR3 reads CASSEGWGNQPQHF. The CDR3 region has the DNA TGTGCCAGCAGTGAAGGGTGGGGCAATCAGCCCCAGCATTTT.

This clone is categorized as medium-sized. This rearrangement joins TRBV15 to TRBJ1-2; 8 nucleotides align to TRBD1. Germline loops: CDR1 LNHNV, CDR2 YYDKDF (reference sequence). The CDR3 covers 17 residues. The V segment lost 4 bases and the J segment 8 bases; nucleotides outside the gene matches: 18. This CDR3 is CATSTQRLDRGVDGYTF. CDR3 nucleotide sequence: TGTGCCACCAGCACTCAACGACTAGACAGGGGAGTGGACGGCTACACCTTC.

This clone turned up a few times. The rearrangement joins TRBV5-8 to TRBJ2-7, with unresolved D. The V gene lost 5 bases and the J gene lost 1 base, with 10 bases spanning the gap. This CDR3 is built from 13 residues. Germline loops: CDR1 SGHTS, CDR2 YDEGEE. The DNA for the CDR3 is TGTGCCAGCAGTATGGCAGGTTCCTACGAGCAGTACTTC. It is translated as CASSMAGSYEQYF.

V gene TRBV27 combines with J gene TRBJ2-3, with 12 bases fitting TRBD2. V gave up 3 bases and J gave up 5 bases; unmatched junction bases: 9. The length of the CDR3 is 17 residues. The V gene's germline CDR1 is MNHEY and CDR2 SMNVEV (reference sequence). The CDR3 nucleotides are TGTGCCAGCAGTTTGACTAGCGGGGGCCTATGGCTAGATACGCAGTATTTT. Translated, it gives CASSLTSGGLWLDTQYF.

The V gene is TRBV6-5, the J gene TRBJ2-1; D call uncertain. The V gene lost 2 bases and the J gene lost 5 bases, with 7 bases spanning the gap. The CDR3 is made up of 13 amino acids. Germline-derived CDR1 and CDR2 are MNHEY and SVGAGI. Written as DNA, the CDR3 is TGTGCCAGCAGTTACCCTCCCCACAATGAGCAGTTCTTC. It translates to CASSYPPHNEQFF.

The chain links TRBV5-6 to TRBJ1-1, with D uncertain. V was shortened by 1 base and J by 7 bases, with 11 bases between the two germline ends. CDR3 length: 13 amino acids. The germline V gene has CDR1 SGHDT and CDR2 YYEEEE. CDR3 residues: CASSLTKGSEAFF. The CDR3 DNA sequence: TGTGCCAGCAGCTTGACGAAGGGCAGTGAAGCTTTCTTT.

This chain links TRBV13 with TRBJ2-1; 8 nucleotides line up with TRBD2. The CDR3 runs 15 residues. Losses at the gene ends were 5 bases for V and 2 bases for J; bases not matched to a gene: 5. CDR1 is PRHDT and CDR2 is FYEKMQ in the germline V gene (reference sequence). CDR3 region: CASSHMGLAYNEQFF. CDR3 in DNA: TGTGCCAGCAGCCACATGGGACTAGCCTACAATGAGCAGTTCTTC.

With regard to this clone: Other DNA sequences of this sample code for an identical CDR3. The CDR3 here is CASSQGGLGSTDTQYF. In DNA, the CDR3 is TGCGCCAGCAGCCAAGGGGGGCTTGGTAGCACAGATACGCAGTATTTT. The chain employs TRBV4-1 and TRBJ2-3, with D possibly being TRBD1 (6 bases). Trimming stripped 1 base from V and 0 bases from J, with 11 bases between. The CDR3 consists of 16 residues. Germline CDR1 and CDR2: MGHRA and YSYEKL.

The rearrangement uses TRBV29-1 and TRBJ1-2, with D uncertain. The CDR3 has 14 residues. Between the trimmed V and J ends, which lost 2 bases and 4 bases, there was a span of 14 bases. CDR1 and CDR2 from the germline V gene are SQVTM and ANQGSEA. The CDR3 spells CSVERGGRFYGYTF. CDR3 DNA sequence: TGCAGCGTTGAACGAGGAGGACGGTTCTATGGCTACACCTTC. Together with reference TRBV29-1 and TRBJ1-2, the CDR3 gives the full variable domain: SAVISQKPSRDICQRGTSLTIQCQVDSQVTMMFWYRQQPGQSLTLIATANQGSEATYESGFVIDKFPISRPNLTFSTLTVSNMSPEDSSIYLCSVERGGRFYGYTFGSGTRLTVV.

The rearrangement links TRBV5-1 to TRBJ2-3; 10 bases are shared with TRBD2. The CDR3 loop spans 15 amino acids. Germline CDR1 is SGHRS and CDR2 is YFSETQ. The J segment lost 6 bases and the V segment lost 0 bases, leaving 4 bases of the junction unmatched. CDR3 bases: TGCGCCAGCAGCTTGGAGAGCGGGAGGGTTGATACGCAGTATTTT. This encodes CASSLESGRVDTQYF.